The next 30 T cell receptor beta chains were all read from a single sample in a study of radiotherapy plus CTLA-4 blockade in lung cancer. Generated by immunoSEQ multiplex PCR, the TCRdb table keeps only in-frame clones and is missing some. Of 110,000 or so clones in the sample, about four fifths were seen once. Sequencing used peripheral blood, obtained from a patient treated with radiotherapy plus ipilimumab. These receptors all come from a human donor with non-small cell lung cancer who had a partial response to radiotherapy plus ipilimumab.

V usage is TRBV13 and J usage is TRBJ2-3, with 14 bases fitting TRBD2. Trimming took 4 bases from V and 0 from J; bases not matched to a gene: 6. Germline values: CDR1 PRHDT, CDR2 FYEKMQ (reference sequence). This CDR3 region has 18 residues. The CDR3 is CASSSLGLAGGSTDTQYF. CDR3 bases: TGTGCCAGCAGCTCGCTAGGACTAGCGGGAGGAAGCACAGATACGCAGTATTTT.

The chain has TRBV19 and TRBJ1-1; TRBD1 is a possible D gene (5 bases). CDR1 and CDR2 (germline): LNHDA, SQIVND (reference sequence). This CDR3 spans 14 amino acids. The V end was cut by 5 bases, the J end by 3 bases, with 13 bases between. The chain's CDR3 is CASSLLDSDTEAFF. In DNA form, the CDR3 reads TGTGCCAGTAGTCTCCTCGACAGTGACACTGAAGCTTTCTTT.

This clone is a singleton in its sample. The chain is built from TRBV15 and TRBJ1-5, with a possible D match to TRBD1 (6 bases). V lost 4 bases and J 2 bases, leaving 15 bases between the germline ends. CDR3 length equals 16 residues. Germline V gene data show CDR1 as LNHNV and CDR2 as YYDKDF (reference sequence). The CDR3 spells CATSIIGGGGNQPQHF. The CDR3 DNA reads TGTGCCACCAGCATCATAGGGGGAGGGGGCAATCAGCCCCAGCATTTT.

This CDR3 is CASSFHENSYEQYF. The CDR3 DNA follows: TGTGCCAGCAGCTTTCACGAGAACTCCTACGAGCAGTACTTC. This chain joins TRBV5-4 and TRBJ2-5, with D uncertain. TRBJ2-7 matches the DNA end more closely, so the J call is doubtful. This CDR3 is built from 14 residues. Germline CDR1 is SGHNT and CDR2 is YYREEE (reference sequence).

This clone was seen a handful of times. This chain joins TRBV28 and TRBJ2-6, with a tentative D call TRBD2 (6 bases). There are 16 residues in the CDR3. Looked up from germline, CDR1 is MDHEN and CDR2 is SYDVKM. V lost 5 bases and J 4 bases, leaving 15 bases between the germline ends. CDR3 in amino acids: CASSLGAGGGANVLTF. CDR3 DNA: TGTGCCAGCAGTCTAGGAGCGGGTGGCGGGGCCAACGTCCTGACTTTC.

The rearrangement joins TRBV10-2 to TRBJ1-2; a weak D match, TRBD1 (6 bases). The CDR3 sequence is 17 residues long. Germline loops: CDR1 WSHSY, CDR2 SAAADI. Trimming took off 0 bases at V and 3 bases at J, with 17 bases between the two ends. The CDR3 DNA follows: TGCGCCAGCAGTGAGTCGGGGTTGGCACAGGGAGACTATGGCTACACCTTC. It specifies CASSESGLAQGDYGYTF.

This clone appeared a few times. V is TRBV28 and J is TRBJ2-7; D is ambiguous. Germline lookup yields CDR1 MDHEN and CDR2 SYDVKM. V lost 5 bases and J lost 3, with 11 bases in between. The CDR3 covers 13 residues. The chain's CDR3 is CASSLQAFYEQYF. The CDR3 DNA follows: TGTGCCAGCAGTCTGCAAGCCTTCTACGAGCAGTACTTC.

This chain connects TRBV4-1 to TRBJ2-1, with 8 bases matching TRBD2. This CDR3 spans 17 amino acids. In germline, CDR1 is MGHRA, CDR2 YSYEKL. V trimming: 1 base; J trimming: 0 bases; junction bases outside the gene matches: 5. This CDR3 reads CASSQVPGLGSYNEQFF. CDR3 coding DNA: TGCGCCAGCAGCCAAGTGCCGGGACTAGGCTCCTACAATGAGCAGTTCTTC.

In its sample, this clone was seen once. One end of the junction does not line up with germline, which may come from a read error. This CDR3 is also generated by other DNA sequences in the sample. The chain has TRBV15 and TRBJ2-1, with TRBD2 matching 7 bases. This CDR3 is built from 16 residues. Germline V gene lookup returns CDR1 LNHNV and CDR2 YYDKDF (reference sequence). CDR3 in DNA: TGCGCCACCAGCAGAGAATGGCTAGCGGTTTACAATGAGCAGTTCTTC. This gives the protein CATSREWLAVYNEQFF.

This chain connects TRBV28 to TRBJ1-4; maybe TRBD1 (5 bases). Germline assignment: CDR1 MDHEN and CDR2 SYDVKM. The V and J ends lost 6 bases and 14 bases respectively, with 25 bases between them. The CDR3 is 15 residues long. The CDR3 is CASSLPGQGRILLFF. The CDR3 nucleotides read TGTGCCAGCAGCCTCCCCGGGCAGGGTCGAATTCTCCTGTTTTTT.

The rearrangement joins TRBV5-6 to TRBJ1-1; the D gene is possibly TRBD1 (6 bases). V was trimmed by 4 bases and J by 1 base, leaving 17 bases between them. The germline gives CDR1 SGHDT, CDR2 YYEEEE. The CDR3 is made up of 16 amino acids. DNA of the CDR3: TGTGCCAGCAGCCCAACCCCGGGACACCGGAACACTGAAGCTTTCTTT. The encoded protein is CASSPTPGHRNTEAFF.

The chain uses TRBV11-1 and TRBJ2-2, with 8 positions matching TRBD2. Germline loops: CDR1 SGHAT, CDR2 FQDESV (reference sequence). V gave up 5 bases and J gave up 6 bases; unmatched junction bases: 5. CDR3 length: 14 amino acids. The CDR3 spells CASSPGGSSGELFF. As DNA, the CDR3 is TGTGCCAGCAGCCCGGGGGGGTCCTCCGGGGAGCTGTTTTTT.

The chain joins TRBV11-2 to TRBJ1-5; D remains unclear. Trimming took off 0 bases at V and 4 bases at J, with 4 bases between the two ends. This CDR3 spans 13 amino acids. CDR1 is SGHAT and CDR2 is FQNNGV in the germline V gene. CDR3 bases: TGTGCCAGCAGCTTAGAGCGAAATCAGCCCCAGCATTTT. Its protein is CASSLERNQPQHF.

CDR3 sequence reads: CASSYGGNYEQYV. DNA of the CDR3: TGCGCCAGCAGCTACGGGGGAAACTACGAGCAGTACGTC. V usage is TRBV5-1 and J usage is TRBJ2-7, with D perhaps TRBD2 (6 bases). V was pared by 3 bases and J by 3 bases, with 10 bases between. Germline lookup yields CDR1 SGHRS and CDR2 YFSETQ. The CDR3 totals 13 residues.

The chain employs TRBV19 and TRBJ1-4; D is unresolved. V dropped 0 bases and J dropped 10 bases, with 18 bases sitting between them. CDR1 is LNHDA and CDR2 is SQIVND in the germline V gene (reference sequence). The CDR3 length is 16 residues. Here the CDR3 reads CASSIDLLAFGGKLFF. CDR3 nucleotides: TGTGCCAGTAGTATAGATCTCTTGGCATTTGGAGGAAAACTGTTTTTT.

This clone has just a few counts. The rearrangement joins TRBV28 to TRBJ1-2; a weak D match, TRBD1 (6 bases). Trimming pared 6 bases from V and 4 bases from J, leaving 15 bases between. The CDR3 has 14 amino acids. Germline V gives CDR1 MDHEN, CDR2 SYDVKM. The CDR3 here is CASSTGINSYGYTF. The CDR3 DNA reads TGTGCCAGCAGCACAGGGATCAATAGCTATGGCTACACCTTC.

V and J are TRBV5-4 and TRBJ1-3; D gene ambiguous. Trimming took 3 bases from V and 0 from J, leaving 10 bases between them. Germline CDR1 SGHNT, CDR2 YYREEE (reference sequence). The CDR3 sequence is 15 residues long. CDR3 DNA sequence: TGTGCCAGCAGCTCGGCCGGAGGCTCTGGAAACACCATATATTTT. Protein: CASSSAGGSGNTIYF.

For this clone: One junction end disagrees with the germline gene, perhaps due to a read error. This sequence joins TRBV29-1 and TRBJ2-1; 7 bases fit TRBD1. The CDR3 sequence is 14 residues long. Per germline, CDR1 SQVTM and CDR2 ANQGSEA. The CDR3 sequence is CSAVRGLSYNGQFF. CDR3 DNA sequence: TGCAGCGCAGTTAGGGGGCTCTCCTACAATGGGCAGTTCTTC.

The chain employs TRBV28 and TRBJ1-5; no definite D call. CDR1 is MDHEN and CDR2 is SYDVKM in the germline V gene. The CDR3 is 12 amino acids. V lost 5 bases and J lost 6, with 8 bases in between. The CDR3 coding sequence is TGTGCCAGCAGTGGAGATCCTCAGCCCCAGCATTTT. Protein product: CASSGDPQPQHF.

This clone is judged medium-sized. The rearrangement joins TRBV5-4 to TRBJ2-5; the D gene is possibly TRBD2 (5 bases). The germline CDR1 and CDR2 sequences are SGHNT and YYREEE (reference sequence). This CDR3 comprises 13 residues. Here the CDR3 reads CATMGADQETQYF. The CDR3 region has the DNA TGTGCGACGATGGGAGCGGACCAAGAGACCCAGTACTTC.

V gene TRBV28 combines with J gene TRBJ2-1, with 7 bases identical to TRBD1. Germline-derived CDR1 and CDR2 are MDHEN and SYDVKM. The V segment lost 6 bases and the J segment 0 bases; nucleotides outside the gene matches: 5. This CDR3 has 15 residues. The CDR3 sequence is CASSSGQFSYNEQFF. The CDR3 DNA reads TGTGCCAGCAGCTCGGGACAGTTCTCCTACAATGAGCAGTTCTTC. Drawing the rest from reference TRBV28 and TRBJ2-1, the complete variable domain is DVKVTQSSRYLVKRTGEKVFLECVQDMDHENMFWYRQDPGLGLRLIYFSYDVKMKEKGDIPEGYSVSREKKERFSLILESASTNQTSMYLCASSSGQFSYNEQFFGPGTRLTVL.

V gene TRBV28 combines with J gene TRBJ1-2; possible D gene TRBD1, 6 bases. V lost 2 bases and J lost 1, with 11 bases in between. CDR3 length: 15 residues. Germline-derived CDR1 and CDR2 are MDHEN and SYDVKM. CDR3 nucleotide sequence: TGTGCCAGCAGTTTAGGACAGAGAATTAACTATGGCTACACCTTC. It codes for CASSLGQRINYGYTF.

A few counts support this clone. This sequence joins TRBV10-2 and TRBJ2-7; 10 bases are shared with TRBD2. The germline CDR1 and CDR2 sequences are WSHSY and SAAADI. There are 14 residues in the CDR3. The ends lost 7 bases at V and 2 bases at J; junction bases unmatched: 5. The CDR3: CASTSSGSTYEQYV. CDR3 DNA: TGCGCCAGCACTTCTAGCGGGAGCACCTACGAGCAGTACGTC.

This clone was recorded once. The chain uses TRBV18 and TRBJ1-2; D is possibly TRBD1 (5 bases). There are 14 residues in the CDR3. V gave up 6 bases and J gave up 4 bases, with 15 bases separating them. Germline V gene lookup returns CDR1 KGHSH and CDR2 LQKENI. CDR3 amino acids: CASSKETGFYGYTF. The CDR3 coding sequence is TGTGCCAGCTCGAAGGAAACAGGCTTCTATGGCTACACCTTC. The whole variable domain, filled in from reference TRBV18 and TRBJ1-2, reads NAGVMQNPRHLVRRRGQEARLRCSPMKGHSHVYWYRQLPEEGLKFMVYLQKENIIDESGMPKERFSAEFPKEGPSILRIQQVVRGDSAAYFCASSKETGFYGYTFGSGTRLTVV.

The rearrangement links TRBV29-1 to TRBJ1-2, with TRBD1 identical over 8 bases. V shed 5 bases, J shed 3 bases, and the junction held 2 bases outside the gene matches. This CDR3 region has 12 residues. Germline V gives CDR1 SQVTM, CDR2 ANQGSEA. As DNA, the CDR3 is TGCAGCGTTTCAGGGGGCGACTATGGCTACACCTTC. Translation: CSVSGGDYGYTF.

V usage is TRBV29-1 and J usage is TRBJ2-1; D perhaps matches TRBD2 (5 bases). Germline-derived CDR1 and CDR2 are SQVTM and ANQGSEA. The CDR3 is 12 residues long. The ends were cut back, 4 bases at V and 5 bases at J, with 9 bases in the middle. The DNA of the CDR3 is TGCAGCGTTGGGACTTTTGACAATGAGCAGTTCTTC. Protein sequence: CSVGTFDNEQFF.

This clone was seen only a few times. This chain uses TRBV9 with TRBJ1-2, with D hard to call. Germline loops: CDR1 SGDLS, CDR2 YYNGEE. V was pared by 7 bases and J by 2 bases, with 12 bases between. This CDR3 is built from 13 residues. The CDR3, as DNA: TGTGCCAGCGCGCGGACGGGGAACTATGGCTACACCTTC. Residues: CASARTGNYGYTF.

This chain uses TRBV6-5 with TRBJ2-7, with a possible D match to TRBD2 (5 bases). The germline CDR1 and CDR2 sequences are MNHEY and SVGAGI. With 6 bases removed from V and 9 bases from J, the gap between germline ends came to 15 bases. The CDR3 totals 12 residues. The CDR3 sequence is CASSDRGSGQYF. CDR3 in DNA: TGTGCCAGCAGCGACCGGGGTAGTGGGCAGTACTTC.

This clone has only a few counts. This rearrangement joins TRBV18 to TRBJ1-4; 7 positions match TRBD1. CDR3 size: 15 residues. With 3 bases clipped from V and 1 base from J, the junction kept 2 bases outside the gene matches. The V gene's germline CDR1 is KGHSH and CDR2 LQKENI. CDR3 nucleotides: TGTGCCAGCTCACCCAACAGGGGAACTAATGAAAAACTGTTTTTT. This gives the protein CASSPNRGTNEKLFF.

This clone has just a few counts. CDR3 nucleotide sequence: TGTGCCAGCAGACCAACACCCGGGTCTAATGAAAAACTGTTTTTT. Translating it yields CASRPTPGSNEKLFF. This sequence joins TRBV6-1 and TRBJ1-4; D remains ambiguous. This CDR3 is 15 amino acids long. The germline V gene encodes CDR1 MNHNS and CDR2 SASEGT. With 6 bases removed from V and 3 bases from J, the gap between germline ends came to 14 bases.